The T cell receptor beta chain described here comes from a study of blood T cell repertoires in COVID-19. Sequencing used immunoSEQ multiplex PCR; TCRdb keeps in-frame clones, though not all of them. The sample carries about 100,000 clones, roughly 89% recorded once. The sequencing input was peripheral blood. The TCR sequence derives from a man between 65 and 85 years old with acute or convalescent COVID-19.

The CDR3 loop is CASSPGGNTEAFF. The CDR3 coding sequence is TGTGCCAGCAGCCCAGGGGGGAACACTGAAGCTTTCTTT. V usage is TRBV7-9 and J usage is TRBJ1-1, with 7 bases matching TRBD1. This CDR3 spans 13 amino acids. J was trimmed by 1 base and V by 5 bases; bases with no gene match: 1. CDR1 SEHNR and CDR2 FQNEAQ come from the germline V gene (reference sequence).